This TCR beta chain was observed in a study of spatial heterogeneity in lung cancer. The wider study: Detection consistently captured more beta-chain sequences than alpha-chain sequences. Each unique TCR and UMI combination was seen more than ten times on average in raw reads. Study observations and caveats: Blood contained ubiquitous expanded tumor TCRs more at resection than at follow-up.

TCRdb analysed the 5' RACE reads with MiXCR anew, one entry per CDR3 protein. This table has fewer than 55,000 distinct CDR3 sequences, less than 8.5% appearing once. About this clonotype: Its specificity is unknown.

Trimming stripped 0 bases from V and 7 bases from J, with 4 bases between. The CDR3 sequence is 11 residues long. CDR1 and CDR2 (germline): LGHDT, YNNKEL (reference sequence). Documented time point: sample taken at primary tumor resection. Unsorted tumor, nontumor lung tissue or cryopreserved PBMC supplied the whole RNA. The donors comprised 60 to 85 untreated early-stage non-small cell lung cancer patients. The chain couples TRBV3-1 to TRBJ2-7; D remains ambiguous. The TCR originated in a female donor with early-stage non-small cell lung cancer. The sample in question was PBMCs, obtained at surgery. Here the CDR3 reads CASSQENEQYF. CDR3 coding DNA: TGTGCCAGCAGCCAAGAAAATGAGCAGTACTTC.